This T cell receptor beta chain derives from a study of blood T cell repertoires in COVID-19. Study in general: The origin of the acute and convalescent COVID-19 samples was the United States, Italy and Spain. PBMCs, B-cell-depleted T cells, or T cells provided the cDNA or gDNA that made up the material.

In the study's own analysis: Researchers report that nucleated cell counts were estimated from reference gene primer amplification. Generated by immunoSEQ multiplex PCR, the TCRdb table keeps only in-frame clones and is missing some. That table furnishes V, J and clone size, whereas the DNA furnished D and trimming. Altogether roughly 670,000 clones are present, around 89% being singletons, with the ten largest covering roughly 0.25%. The CDR3 totals 14 residues. Germline CDR1 MDHEN, CDR2 SYDVKM. V lost 6 bases, J lost 7 bases, and 7 bases stayed unmatched. The sequencing input was peripheral blood. This rearrangement joins TRBV28 to TRBJ1-2; the match to TRBD1 covers 11 bases. This TCR was recovered from a woman under 30 with acute or convalescent COVID-19. In DNA form, the CDR3 reads TGTGCCAGCAGACTAGCGGGACAGGGGGTTGGCTACACCTTC. It codes for CASRLAGQGVGYTF.